The following is a TCR beta chain sequence with its context. This specimen belongs to a study of T-cell memory formation after mild COVID-19. MiXCR, run by TCRdb on the 5' RACE reads, gives a single entry per CDR3 protein. The sample includes roughly 200,000 distinct CDR3 sequences, about 22% of them seen just once. Trimming left V 2 bases short and J 7 bases short, with 18 bases between. This CDR3 is built from 15 residues. Germline CDR1 and CDR2: LGHDT and YNNKEL (reference sequence). Source material: PBMCs or a T cell subset sorted from them (not recorded which). The V gene is TRBV3-1, the J gene TRBJ2-7; D tentatively reads TRBD1 or TRBD2 (5 bases each). The sequence derives from an adult woman who had mild COVID-19 (a few samples of this study predate the infection). Cell type and time point are not known. The DNA of the CDR3 is TGTGCCAGCAGCCAATCTAGGGACCCTACGAGGGAGCAGTACTTC. Translated, it gives CASSQSRDPTREQYF.